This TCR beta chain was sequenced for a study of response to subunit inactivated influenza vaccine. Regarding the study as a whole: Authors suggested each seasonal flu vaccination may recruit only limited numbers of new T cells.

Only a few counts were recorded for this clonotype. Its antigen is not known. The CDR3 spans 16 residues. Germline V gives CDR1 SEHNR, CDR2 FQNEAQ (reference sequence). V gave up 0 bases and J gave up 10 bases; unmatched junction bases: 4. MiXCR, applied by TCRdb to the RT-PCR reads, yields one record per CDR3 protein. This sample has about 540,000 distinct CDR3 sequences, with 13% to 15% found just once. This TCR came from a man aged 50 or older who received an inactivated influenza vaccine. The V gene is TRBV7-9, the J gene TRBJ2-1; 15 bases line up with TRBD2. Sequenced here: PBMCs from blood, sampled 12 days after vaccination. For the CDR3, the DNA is TGTGCCAGCAGCTTAGCTGGACTAGCGGGAGGGGGGGAGCAGTTCTTC. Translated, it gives CASSLAGLAGGGEQFF.